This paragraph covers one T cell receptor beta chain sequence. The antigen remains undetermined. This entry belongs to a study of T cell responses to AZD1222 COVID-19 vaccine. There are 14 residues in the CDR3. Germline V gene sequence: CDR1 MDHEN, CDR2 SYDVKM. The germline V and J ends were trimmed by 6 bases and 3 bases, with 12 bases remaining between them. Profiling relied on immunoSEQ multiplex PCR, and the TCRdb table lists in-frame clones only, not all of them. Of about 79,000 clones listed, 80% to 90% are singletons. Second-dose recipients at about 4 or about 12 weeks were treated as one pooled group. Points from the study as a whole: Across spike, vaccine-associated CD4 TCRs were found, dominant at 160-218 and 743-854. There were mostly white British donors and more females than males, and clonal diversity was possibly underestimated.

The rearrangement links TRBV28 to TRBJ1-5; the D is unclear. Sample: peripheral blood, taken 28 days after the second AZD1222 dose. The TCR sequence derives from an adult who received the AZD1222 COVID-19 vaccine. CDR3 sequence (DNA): TGTGCCAGCAGCCCTGGAGTCCCCAATCAGCCCCAGCATTTT. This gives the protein CASSPGVPNQPQHF.